Below are 21 T cell receptor beta chains sequenced from a single sample in a study of blood T cell repertoires in COVID-19. Produced via immunoSEQ multiplex PCR; TCRdb's table is partial and in-frame only. Found here are some 260,000 clones, around four fifths of them singletons; the top ten hold 4.1%. Specimen: PBMCs or T cells enriched from blood (not recorded which). Receptors originate from a man aged 25-45 years with acute COVID-19.

The genes are TRBV6-2 or TRBV6-3 and TRBJ2-1, with 14 bases aligning to TRBD2. CDR1 is MNHEY, CDR2 SVGEGT, per germline. The CDR3 runs 15 residues. V gave up 2 bases and J gave up 9 bases; unmatched junction bases: 3. CDR3 in DNA: TGTGCCAGCAGTTACACCGGGACTAGCGGGAGTGAGCAGTTCTTC. Translation: CASSYTGTSGSEQFF.

This chain uses TRBV5-8 with TRBJ2-6; D not certain. The CDR3 loop spans 14 amino acids. Germline values: CDR1 SGHTS, CDR2 YDEGEE. V shed 9 bases and J shed 3 bases, with 13 bases lying between them. DNA of the CDR3: TGTGCCAACCCGATTCGCGGTGGGGCCAACGTCCTGACTTTC. Translated: CANPIRGGANVLTF.

V and J are TRBV6-5 and TRBJ1-2, with no clear D. With 7 bases removed from V and 0 bases from J, the gap between germline ends came to 9 bases. There are 13 residues in the CDR3. The V gene's germline CDR1 is MNHEY and CDR2 SVGAGI. The CDR3 bases are TGTGCCAGCAACGCGGGCGCTAACTATGGCTACACCTTC. Encoded protein: CASNAGANYGYTF.

The chain combines TRBV6-5 with TRBJ2-7; 7 nucleotides align to TRBD1. CDR1 is MNHEY and CDR2 is SVGAGI in the germline V gene. This CDR3 contains 14 residues. V trimming: 6 bases; J trimming: 4 bases; junction bases outside the gene matches: 9. This chain's CDR3 is CASRARTGPYEQYV. The DNA of the CDR3 is TGTGCCAGCAGGGCCCGGACAGGACCGTACGAGCAGTACGTC.

The V call is TRBV27, the J call TRBJ2-5; a weak D match, TRBD2 (6 bases). Germline loops: CDR1 MNHEY, CDR2 SMNVEV (reference sequence). CDR3 length: 14 amino acids. With 4 bases removed from V and 4 bases from J, the gap between germline ends came to 13 bases. DNA for the CDR3: TGTGCCAGCAGTTCCCCAGGGAGGCGAGAGACCCAGTACTTC. Residues: CASSSPGRRETQYF.

CDR3 in DNA: TGTGCCAGCAGCCTAGAGGACGTGGACACCCTGAGCAGAGAGACCCAGTACTTC. Amino acid sequence: CASSLEDVDTLSRETQYF. The chain couples TRBV14 to TRBJ2-5; possibly TRBD1 for D (5 bases). Germline V lookup: CDR1 SGHDN, CDR2 FVKESK. V lost 4 bases and J lost 4, with 25 bases in between. The CDR3 runs to 18 residues.

The chain has TRBV2 and TRBJ1-6; D is unresolved. V was shortened by 5 bases and J by 14 bases, with 19 bases between the two germline ends. Per the germline V gene, CDR1 is SNHLY and CDR2 is FYNNEI. This CDR3 spans 14 amino acids. The CDR3, as DNA: TGTGCCAGCAGTTCTACAGAGGGAAGGATGACCCTCCACTTT. It translates to CASSSTEGRMTLHF.

The chain is built from TRBV7-9 and TRBJ2-3; 13 nucleotides align to TRBD2. This CDR3 region has 18 residues. With 5 bases clipped from V and 3 bases from J, the junction kept 11 bases outside the gene matches. The V gene's germline CDR1 is SEHNR and CDR2 FQNEAQ (reference sequence). Written as DNA, the CDR3 is TGTGCCAGCAGCCACCTGGGGACTAGCGGGATTCGGACAGATACGCAGTATTTT. As protein: CASSHLGTSGIRTDTQYF.

This sequence joins TRBV28 and TRBJ1-5, with TRBD1 matching over 7 bases. Germline V lookup: CDR1 MDHEN, CDR2 SYDVKM. The CDR3 runs to 14 residues. The J segment lost 5 bases and the V segment lost 6 bases, leaving 7 bases of the junction unmatched. The CDR3 DNA sequence: TGTGCCAGCAGACTGGACAGGTCCCATCAGCCCCAGCATTTT. Its translation: CASRLDRSHQPQHF.

This clone was observed a single time. The chain's CDR3 is CASSSQGDEQFF. The CDR3 coding sequence is TGTGCCAGCAGCTCGCAGGGGGATGAGCAGTTCTTC. V usage is TRBV11-3 and J usage is TRBJ2-1, with TRBD1 identical over 7 bases. The trim removed 4 bases at V and 8 bases at J, leaving 2 bases unmatched. Germline values: CDR1 SGHNT, CDR2 YENEEA. This CDR3 is 12 amino acids long. The variable domain in full, completed from reference TRBV11-3 and TRBJ2-1, reads EAGVVQSPRYKIIEKKQPVAFWCNPISGHNTLYWYLQNLGQGPELLIRYENEEAVDDSQLPKDRFSAERLKGVDSTLKIQPAELGDSAVYLCASSSQGDEQFFGPGTRLTVL.

On this clone itself: Germline and junction disagree at one end, which may indicate a read error. This chain's CDR3 is CASRLLEGNTIYF. The CDR3 nucleotides are TGTGCCAGCAGGTTATTAGAAGGAAACACCATATATTTT. The chain joins TRBV28 to TRBJ1-3; D is unclear. Germline V gene data show CDR1 as MDHEN and CDR2 as SYDVKM. The CDR3 has 13 amino acids.

This clone was seen a few times. The V gene is TRBV30, the J gene TRBJ1-2, with 8 bases lining up with TRBD1. J was trimmed by 5 bases and V by 0 bases; bases with no gene match: 2. Germline CDR1 is GTSNPN and CDR2 is SVGIG (reference sequence). CDR3 length: 13 amino acids. CDR3 in amino acids: CAWSVQGVYGYTF. The CDR3 nucleotides are TGTGCCTGGAGTGTACAGGGGGTGTATGGCTACACCTTC.

The chain couples TRBV9 to TRBJ2-3; 7 nucleotides agree with TRBD2. Germline trimming cut 0 bases from V and 4 bases from J; bases unmatched to any gene: 8. The CDR3 has 16 residues. The germline gives CDR1 SGDLS, CDR2 YYNGEE. The DNA for the CDR3 is TGTGCCAGCAGCGTAGGGCCAGCGGGGAGCCCAGATACGCAGTATTTT. Protein sequence: CASSVGPAGSPDTQYF.

This chain links TRBV12-3 or TRBV12-4 with TRBJ1-4, with 10 bases that match TRBD1. The CDR3 totals 13 residues. After removal of 6 bases from V and 15 bases from J, the junction contained 10 bases not matched to a gene. The CDR3 coding sequence is TGTGCCAGCAGCCTTGGACAGGGGGGGGAGGTGTTTTTT. The encoded protein is CASSLGQGGEVFF.

V gene TRBV19 combines with J gene TRBJ2-5, with D uncertain. The V end was cut by 8 bases, the J end by 2 bases, with 6 bases between. The V gene's germline CDR1 is LNHDA and CDR2 SQIVND (reference sequence). CDR3 size: 11 residues. The CDR3 DNA reads TGTGCCAGTGGCCTGCAAGAGACCCAGTACTTC. Translating it yields CASGLQETQYF.

J is TRBJ1-1 and V is TRBV24-1; D is undetermined. This CDR3 has 14 amino acids. Germline values: CDR1 KGHDR, CDR2 SFDVKD. V was clipped by 3 bases and J by 0 bases, with 7 bases between them. CDR3 in amino acids: CATSDANMNTEAFF. As DNA, the CDR3 is TGTGCCACCAGTGATGCAAACATGAACACTGAAGCTTTCTTT.

The V gene is TRBV5-4, the J gene TRBJ1-1; TRBD1 aligns across 7 bases. The germline gives CDR1 SGHNT, CDR2 YYREEE (reference sequence). With V trimmed by 6 bases and J by 4 bases, 6 bases remained unmatched. This CDR3 comprises 13 residues. The chain's CDR3 is CASTEAGGTEAFF. The DNA for the CDR3 is TGTGCCAGCACCGAGGCAGGGGGCACTGAAGCTTTCTTT.

The chain joins TRBV9 to TRBJ2-3, with TRBD2 identical over 12 bases. The ends lost 4 bases at V and 0 bases at J; junction bases unmatched: 9. This CDR3 is built from 18 residues. Germline loops: CDR1 SGDLS, CDR2 YYNGEE. The CDR3 nucleotides are TGTGCCAGCAGCCCTACTAGCGGGGGGCCCTTCAGCACAGATACGCAGTATTTT. It yields the protein CASSPTSGGPFSTDTQYF.

The V call is TRBV6-5, the J call TRBJ1-2; D gene ambiguous. CDR1 is MNHEY and CDR2 is SVGAGI in the germline V gene. CDR3 length: 14 amino acids. V was clipped by 0 bases and J by 6 bases, with 11 bases between them. CDR3 in amino acids: CASSYSSGFDGYTF. The DNA of the CDR3 is TGTGCCAGCAGTTACTCGAGCGGGTTCGATGGCTACACCTTC.

The chain is built from TRBV4-3 and TRBJ2-1; TRBD2 matches 11 bases. Germline CDR1 and CDR2: LGHNA and YSLEER. This CDR3 is built from 19 residues. Trimming cost V 1 base and J 4 bases; bases outside gene matches: 12. As DNA, the CDR3 is TGCGCCAGCAGCCAAGTCTCCGGACTAGCGGGTGACATATACAATGAGCAGTTCTTC. Translated: CASSQVSGLAGDIYNEQFF.

The chain is built from TRBV3-1 (or the pseudogene TRBV3-2) and TRBJ1-3, with TRBD1 as a possible D gene (5 bases). V lost 0 bases and J lost 2, with 8 bases in between. CDR1 is LGHDT, CDR2 YNNKEL, per germline (reference sequence). The CDR3 sequence is 15 residues long. The chain's CDR3 is CASSQDGRAGNTIYF. CDR3 sequence (DNA): TGTGCCAGCAGCCAAGACGGCAGGGCTGGAAACACCATATATTTT.